This T cell receptor beta chain was captured by sequencing in a study of T cell changes during pregnancy in multiple sclerosis. CDR3 length: 13 residues. Germline trimming cut 5 bases from V and 9 bases from J; bases unmatched to any gene: 1. Germline-derived CDR1 and CDR2 are SSHAT and FNYEAQ (reference sequence). The assay was immunoSEQ multiplex PCR, and TCRdb's table has in-frame clones only and misses some. The sample yields around 30,000 clones, roughly nine tenths seen once. The rearrangement links TRBV7-7 to TRBJ2-1, with 13 bases matching TRBD2. The source material was CD8+ T cells from peripheral blood mononuclear cells, sampled in the second trimester of pregnancy. The receptor's source is a female donor with multiple sclerosis, enrolled in a pregnancy study. The CDR3 is CASSRTSGSEQFF. In DNA, the CDR3 is TGTGCCAGCAGCCGGACTAGCGGGAGTGAGCAGTTCTTC.